Shown below are 10 T cell receptor beta chains from a single sample sequenced in a study of liver allograft versus peripheral blood T cells. Study details: Peripheral blood of the recipients supplied T cell receptor repertoires that were compared with those in transplanted livers.

TCRdb used MiXCR to reprocess the reads, holding one entry per CDR3 protein. The sample comprises approximately 9,300 distinct CDR3 sequences, about 18% of which are singletons, and roughly 1.1% rests with the top ten. The origin of the receptors is a human patient who had a liver transplant. Some T cells may be the graft donor's.

This clonotype is judged medium-sized. The rearrangement joins TRBV28 to TRBJ1-6, with TRBD1 matching 9 bases. V shed 5 bases and J 5 bases; nucleotides not matched to a gene: 4. The CDR3 has 15 amino acids. The germline V gene encodes CDR1 MDHEN and CDR2 SYDVKM. CDR3 in DNA: TGTGCCAGCAGTCAATGGGACAGGGATAATTCACCCCTCCACTTT. Its translation: CASSQWDRDNSPLHF.

This clonotype has more than one count but fewer than ten. V is TRBV20-1 and J is TRBJ1-1; 8 bases match TRBD1. Germline CDR1 is DFQATT and CDR2 is SNEGSKA (reference sequence). This CDR3 region has 13 residues. V was clipped by 6 bases and J by 1 base; unmatched bases: 4. The CDR3 DNA sequence: TGCAGTGCCACGACAGGGGAGAACACTGAAGCTTTCTTT. Its translation is CSATTGENTEAFF.

Within the sample, this clonotype is medium-sized. The V gene is TRBV6-2 or TRBV6-3, the J gene TRBJ1-2; possibly TRBD1 for D (6 bases). Trimming removed 6 bases at V and 5 bases at J, with 7 bases between. Germline V gene sequence: CDR1 MNHEY, CDR2 SVGEGT. The CDR3 loop spans 11 amino acids. CDR3 coding DNA: TGTGCCAGCAGGACAGGATATGGCTACACCTTC. As protein: CASRTGYGYTF.

The chain links TRBV20-1 to TRBJ1-2, with no clear D. The germline V gene has CDR1 DFQATT and CDR2 SNEGSKA (reference sequence). The CDR3 is 15 amino acids. Trimming removed 3 bases from V and 1 base from J, with 15 bases in between. In nucleotides, the CDR3 is TGCAGTGCTAGTGTTCGACCACTTAATAACTATGGCTACACCTTC. Translated: CSASVRPLNNYGYTF.

Judged by abundance, this clonotype is medium-sized. The rearrangement links TRBV29-1 to TRBJ1-5; D is possibly TRBD1 (5 bases). CDR1 and CDR2 (germline): SQVTM, ANQGSEA. CDR3 size: 13 residues. V was shortened by 1 base and J by 3 bases, with 7 bases between the two germline ends. CDR3 sequence (DNA): TGCAGCGTTGAAGGGGGACTCAATCAGCCCCAGCATTTT. Translation: CSVEGGLNQPQHF.

In its sample, this clonotype was seen a few times. This chain joins TRBV7-9 and TRBJ2-1; 8 bases line up with TRBD2. V lost 6 bases to trimming and J lost 8 bases; unmatched junction nucleotides: 15. Germline loops: CDR1 SEHNR, CDR2 FQNEAQ (reference sequence). The CDR3 consists of 16 residues. The CDR3 reads CASSPLAGIQLDEQFF. CDR3 nucleotides: TGTGCCAGCAGTCCTTTAGCGGGGATACAGCTGGATGAGCAGTTCTTC. Full variable domain (remainder filled in from reference TRBV7-9 and TRBJ2-1): DTGVSQNPRHKITKRGQNVTFRCDPISEHNRLYWYRQTLGQGPEFLTYFQNEAQLEKSRLLSDRFSAERPKGSFSTLEIQRTEQGDSAMYLCASSPLAGIQLDEQFFGPGTRLTVL.

This clonotype has ten or more counts. V is TRBV5-4 and J is TRBJ1-1; 9 nucleotides line up with TRBD1. Germline V CDR1 and CDR2: SGHNT, YYREEE (reference sequence). The CDR3 contains 14 residues. V gave up 1 base and J gave up 6 bases; unmatched junction bases: 4. CDR3 region: CASSLIWDRAEAFF. The CDR3 nucleotides read TGTGCCAGCAGCTTGATTTGGGACAGGGCTGAAGCTTTCTTT.

By share of the sample, this clonotype is medium-sized. The genes are TRBV6-6 and TRBJ1-2, with TRBD1 identical over 7 bases. Germline V gene sequence: CDR1 MNHNY, CDR2 SVGAGI (reference sequence). After removal of 5 bases from V and 4 bases from J, the junction contained 4 bases not matched to a gene. There are 13 residues in the CDR3. The CDR3 DNA is TGTGCCAGCAGTCTAGACAGGGCCTATGGCTACACCTTC. It yields the protein CASSLDRAYGYTF.

This chain joins TRBV5-6 and TRBJ2-5; D gene ambiguous. This CDR3 spans 13 amino acids. Trimming left V 4 bases short and J 0 bases short, with 7 bases between. Looked up from germline, CDR1 is SGHDT and CDR2 is YYEEEE. The CDR3 DNA is TGTGCCAGCAGCGCCTTAAACCAAGAGACCCAGTACTTC. Its protein product is CASSALNQETQYF.

This clonotype showed up just a few times. CDR3 nucleotides: TGTGCCAGCAGCCCAATACAAGGCAATCAGCCCCAGCATTTT. It is translated as CASSPIQGNQPQHF. The chain couples TRBV7-2 to TRBJ1-5; D unresolved. The CDR3 is made up of 14 amino acids. With 5 bases removed from V and 2 bases from J, the gap between germline ends came to 10 bases. Germline CDR1 and CDR2: SGHTA and FQGNSA.